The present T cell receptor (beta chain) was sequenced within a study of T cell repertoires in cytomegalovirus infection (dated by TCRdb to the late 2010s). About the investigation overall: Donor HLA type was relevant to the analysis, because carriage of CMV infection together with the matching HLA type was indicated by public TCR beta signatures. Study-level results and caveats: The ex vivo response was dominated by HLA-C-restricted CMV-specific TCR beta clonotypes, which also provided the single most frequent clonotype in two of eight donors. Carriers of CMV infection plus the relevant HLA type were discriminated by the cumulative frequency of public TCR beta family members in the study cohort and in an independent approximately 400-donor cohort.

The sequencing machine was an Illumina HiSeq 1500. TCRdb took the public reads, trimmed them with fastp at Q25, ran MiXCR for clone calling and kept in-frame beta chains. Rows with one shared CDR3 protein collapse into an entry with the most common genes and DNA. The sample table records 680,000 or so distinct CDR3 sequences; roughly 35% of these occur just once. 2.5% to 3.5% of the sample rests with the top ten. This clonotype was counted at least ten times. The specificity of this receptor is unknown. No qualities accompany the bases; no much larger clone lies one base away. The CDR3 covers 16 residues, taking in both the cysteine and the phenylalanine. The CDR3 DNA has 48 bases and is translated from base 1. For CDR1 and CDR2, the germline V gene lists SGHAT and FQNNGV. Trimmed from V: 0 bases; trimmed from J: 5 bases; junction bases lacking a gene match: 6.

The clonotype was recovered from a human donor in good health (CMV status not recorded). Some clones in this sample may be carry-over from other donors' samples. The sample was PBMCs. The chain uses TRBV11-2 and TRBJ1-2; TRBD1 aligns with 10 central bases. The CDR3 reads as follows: CASSLDGGTGVYGYTF. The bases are TGTGCCAGCAGCTTAGATGGAGGGACAGGGGTTTATGGCTACACCTTC.